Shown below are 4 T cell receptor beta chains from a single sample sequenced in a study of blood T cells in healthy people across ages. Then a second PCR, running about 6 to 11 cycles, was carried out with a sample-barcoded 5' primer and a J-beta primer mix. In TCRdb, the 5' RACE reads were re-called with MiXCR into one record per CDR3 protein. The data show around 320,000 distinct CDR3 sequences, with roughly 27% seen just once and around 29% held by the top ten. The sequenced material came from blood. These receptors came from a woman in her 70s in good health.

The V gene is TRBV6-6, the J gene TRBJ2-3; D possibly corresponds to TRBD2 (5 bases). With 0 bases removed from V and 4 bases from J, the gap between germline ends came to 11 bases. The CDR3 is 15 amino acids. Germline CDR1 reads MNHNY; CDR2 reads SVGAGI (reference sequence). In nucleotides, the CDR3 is TGTGCCAGCAGTTACTCGTCGGGATGGTCAGATACGCAGTATTTT. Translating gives CASSYSSGWSDTQYF.

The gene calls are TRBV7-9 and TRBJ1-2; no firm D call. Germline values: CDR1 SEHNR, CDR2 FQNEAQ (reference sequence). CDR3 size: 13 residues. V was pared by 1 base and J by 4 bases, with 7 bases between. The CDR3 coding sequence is TGTGCCAGCAGCTTAGGCACCACCTATGGCTACACCTTC. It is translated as CASSLGTTYGYTF.

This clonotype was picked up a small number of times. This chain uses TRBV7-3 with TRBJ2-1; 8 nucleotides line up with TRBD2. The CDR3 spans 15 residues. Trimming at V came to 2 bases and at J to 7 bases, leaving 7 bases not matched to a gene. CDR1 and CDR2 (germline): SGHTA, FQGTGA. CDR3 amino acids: CASSLGTGGGNEQFF. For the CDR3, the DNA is TGTGCCAGCAGCTTAGGGACTGGCGGGGGGAATGAGCAGTTCTTC.

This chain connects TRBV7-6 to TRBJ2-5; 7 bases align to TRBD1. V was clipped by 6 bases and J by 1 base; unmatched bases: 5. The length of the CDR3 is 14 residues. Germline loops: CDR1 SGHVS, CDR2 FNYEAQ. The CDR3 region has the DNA TGTGCCAGCAGTCCGGGACAGAGCCAAGAGACCCAGTACTTC. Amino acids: CASSPGQSQETQYF.